The clone carrying this TCR beta chain was counted at least ten times. The data stem from a study of neurological immune-mediated disorders. TCRdb used MiXCR to reprocess the 5' RACE reads, holding one entry per CDR3 protein. The table lists 84,000 or so distinct CDR3 sequences, 10% to 13% of them singletons. This TCR was sampled from a man in his forties or fifties in good health. Sequenced material: PBMCs.

This chain's CDR3 is CASSPTGGGRRETQYF. Here the CDR3 DNA reads TGTGCCAGCAGTCCCACCGGAGGCGGGAGACGTGAGACCCAGTACTTC. This chain joins TRBV27 and TRBJ2-5; 7 bases agree with TRBD2. J lost 5 bases, V lost 5 bases, and 14 bases had no gene match. Germline lookup yields CDR1 MNHEY and CDR2 SMNVEV (reference sequence). The CDR3 has 16 residues.